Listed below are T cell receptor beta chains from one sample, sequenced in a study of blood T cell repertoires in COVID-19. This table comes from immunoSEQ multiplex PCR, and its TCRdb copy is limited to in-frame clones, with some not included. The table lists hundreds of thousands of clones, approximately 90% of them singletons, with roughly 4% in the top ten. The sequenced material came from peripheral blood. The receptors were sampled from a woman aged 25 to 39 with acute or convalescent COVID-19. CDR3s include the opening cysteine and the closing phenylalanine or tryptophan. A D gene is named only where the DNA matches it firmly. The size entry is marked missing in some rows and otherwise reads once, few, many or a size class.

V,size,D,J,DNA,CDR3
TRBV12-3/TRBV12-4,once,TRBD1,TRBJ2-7,TGTGCCAGCAGTTTCGACAGGGCCTACGAGCAGTACTTC,CASSFDRAYEQYF
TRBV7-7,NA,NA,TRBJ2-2,TGTGCCAGCAGCTTCCCTAACACCGGGGAGCTGTTTTTT,CASSFPNTGELFF
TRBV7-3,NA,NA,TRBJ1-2,TGTGCCAGCAGCTTATGGGGGGGACTACTAAAGTGGGATGGCTACACCTTC,CASSLWGGLLKWDGYTF
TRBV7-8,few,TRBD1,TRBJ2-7,TGTGCCAGCAGCTTAGACTACCCCGGGACAGGGCCCCTATTCTACGAGCAGTACTTC,CASSLDYPGTGPLFYEQYF
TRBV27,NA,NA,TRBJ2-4,TGTGCCAGAAGAACGCTGACATCGGCCAAAAACATTCAGTACTTC,CARRTLTSAKNIQYF
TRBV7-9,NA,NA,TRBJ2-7,TGTGCCAGCAGCTTAGCCTCGGGCGGGTACGAGCAGTACTTC,CASSLASGGYEQYF
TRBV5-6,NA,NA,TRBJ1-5,TGTGCCAGCAGCTTGGATGGGGGGGCCTCTCAGCCCCAGCATTTT,CASSLDGGASQPQHF
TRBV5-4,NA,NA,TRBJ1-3,TGTGCCAGCAGCCTCAAGGGGACTGGAAACACCATATATTTT,CASSLKGTGNTIYF
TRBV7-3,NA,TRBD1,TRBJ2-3,TGTGCCAGCAGCATCCAGCAGGGGGCGTTAGATACGCAGTATTTT,CASSIQQGALDTQYF
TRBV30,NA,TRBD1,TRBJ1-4,TGTGCCTGGAATCCGGGACAGGGGGCAATGTATCCTGAAAAACTGTTTTTT,CAWNPGQGAMYPEKLFF
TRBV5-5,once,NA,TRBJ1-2,TGTGCCAGCAGGGAGGGAGGGGGAGTTTTAAACTATGGCTACACCTTC,CASREGGGVLNYGYTF
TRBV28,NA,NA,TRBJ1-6,TGTGCCAGCAGTTTATCCATGTCACCCCTCCACTTT,CASSLSMSPLHF
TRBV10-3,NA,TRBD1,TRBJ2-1,TGTGCCATCAGAGAACCTTGGACAGGAAACAATGAGCAGTTCTTC,CAIREPWTGNNEQFF
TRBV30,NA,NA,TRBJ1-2,TGTGCCTGGAGTGTAACAACAACCTCGGGCTACACCTTC,CAWSVTTTSGYTF
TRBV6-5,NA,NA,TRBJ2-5,TGTGCCAGCAGGTTAGGGAAGGGGAATGAGACCCAGTACTTC,CASRLGKGNETQYF
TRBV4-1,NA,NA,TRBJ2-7,TGCGCCAGCAGCCAAGTTTGGAGCGCGACGGTGGCCTACGAGCAGTACTTC,CASSQVWSATVAYEQYF
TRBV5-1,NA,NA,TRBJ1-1,TGCGCCAGCAGCTATGACCGACACCTGAACACTGAAGCTTTCTTT,CASSYDRHLNTEAFF
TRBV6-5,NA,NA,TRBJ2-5,TGTGCCAGCACGAACAGGGAAAGAGAGACCCAGTACTTC,CASTNRERETQYF
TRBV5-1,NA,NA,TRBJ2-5,TGCGCCAGCAGCTCCGACGGACTACAAGAGACCCAGTACTTC,CASSSDGLQETQYF
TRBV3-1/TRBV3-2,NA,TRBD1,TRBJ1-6,TGTGCCAGCAGCCAACAGGGACAGGGACAGCGGGAATATAATTCACCCCTCCACTTT,CASSQQGQGQREYNSPLHF
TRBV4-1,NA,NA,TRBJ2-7,TGCGCCAGCAGCCCCCTAAGTGGGAGCTCCTACGAGCAGTACTTC,CASSPLSGSSYEQYF
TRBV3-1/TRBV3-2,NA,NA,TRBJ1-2,TGTGCCAGCAGCCACAGGGACTCTTCTTCTGGCTACACCTTC,CASSHRDSSSGYTF
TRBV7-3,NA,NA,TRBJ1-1,TGTGCCAGCAGCTCACGTACAGGGACTGAAGCTTTCTTT,CASSSRTGTEAFF
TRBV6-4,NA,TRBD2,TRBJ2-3,TGTGCCAGCAGTGAGGGAAGCGGGGGGCCCACAGATACGCAGTATTTT,CASSEGSGGPTDTQYF
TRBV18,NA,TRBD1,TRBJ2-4,TGTGCCAGCTCACCTACAGGGGGCTCTGCCAAAAACATTCAGTACTTC,CASSPTGGSAKNIQYF
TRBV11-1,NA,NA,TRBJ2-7,TGTGCCAGCAGCTTAGTGGGGGCTCAGTCCTACGAGCAGTACTTC,CASSLVGAQSYEQYF
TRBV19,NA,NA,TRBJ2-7,TGTGCCAGTAGCCTCGGTACGGTCCCGATCGACGAGCAGTACTTC,CASSLGTVPIDEQYF
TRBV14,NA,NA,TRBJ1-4,TGTGCCAGCAGCCAAAAGGGGGAAACAACTAATGAAAAACTGTTTTTT,CASSQKGETTNEKLFF
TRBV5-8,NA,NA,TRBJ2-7,TGTGCCAGCAGCCCTCCCTCCTACGAGCAGTACTTC,CASSPPSYEQYF